This T cell receptor (beta chain) is drawn from a study of T cell responses to AZD1222 COVID-19 vaccine. Study-wide findings and caveats: White British ancestry dominated among donors, who included more females, and clonal diversity was possibly underestimated. The study sampled repertoires only after the peak T cell response. Among spike-specific TCRs, nearly half reportedly target unmutated variant regions. Just a handful of people given AZD1222 tested seropositive at baseline.

Clones were read by immunoSEQ multiplex PCR, and TCRdb kept only the in-frame ones, dropping some. The table shows approximately 120,000 clones, with 88% occurring only once. To note about this clone: The antigen is unknown.

With 0 bases removed from V and 2 bases from J, the gap between germline ends came to 8 bases. This CDR3 has 13 residues. Germline lookup yields CDR1 GTSNPN and CDR2 SVGIG (reference sequence). This specimen was peripheral blood, taken on day 0 of MenACWY control vaccination. This TCR came from an adult in good health. The chain uses TRBV30 and TRBJ2-7; D uncertain. The CDR3 DNA reads as TGTGCCTGGAGTGTTGGCCAAGCCTACGAGCAGTACTTC. Residues: CAWSVGQAYEQYF. Variable domain in full (rest from reference TRBV30 and TRBJ2-7): SQTIHQWPATLVQPVGSPLSLECTVEGTSNPNLYWYRQAAGRGLQLLFYSVGIGQISSEVPQNLSASRPQDRQFILSSKKLLLSDSGFYLCAWSVGQAYEQYFGPGTRLTVT.